The entry below gives a single T cell receptor beta chain sequence along with its context. TCRdb's table, derived via immunoSEQ multiplex PCR, lists solely in-frame clones and lacks some. The repertoire holds about 59,000 clones, with roughly 84% as singletons. These data originate in a study of OX40 agonist ivuxolimab in advanced cancers. Study-level background: The study treated patients with ivuxolimab, an agonistic anti-OX40 (CD134) antibody. While on treatment, patients had intravenous ivuxolimab at 0.01 to 10 mg/kg every 2 weeks.

The CDR3 contains 12 residues. The V end was cut by 5 bases, the J end by 7 bases, with 9 bases between. Germline V gene lookup returns CDR1 MNHNY and CDR2 SVGAGI (reference sequence). This TCR was sampled from an adult with an advanced solid tumor such as melanoma, head and neck, liver or kidney cancer. Sample: CD4+ or CD8+ T cells sorted from blood, taken in a trial of the OX40 agonist ivuxolimab. This chain joins TRBV6-6 and TRBJ1-5, with D possibly matching TRBD1 (5 bases). CDR3 bases: TGTGCCAGCAGTAACCGGGGGCAGCCCCAGCATTTT. Its translation: CASSNRGQPQHF.